This note documents a single TCR beta chain sequence. The method was immunoSEQ multiplex PCR; TCRdb's version includes in-frame clones alone and lacks a portion of them. The profile shows under 70,000 clones, 90% to 95% of them singletons. This record belongs to a study of T cell changes during pregnancy in multiple sclerosis. The receptor was isolated from a female donor in good health, enrolled as a control in a pregnancy study. The sequenced sample was peripheral blood, obtained in the third trimester of pregnancy.

CDR3 protein: CASARVSNQPQHF. The DNA for the CDR3 is TGTGCCAGCGCGAGGGTTAGCAATCAGCCCCAGCATTTT. This rearrangement joins TRBV6-6 to TRBJ1-5, with no clear D. Germline loops: CDR1 MNHNY, CDR2 SVGAGI (reference sequence). CDR3 length equals 13 residues. The germline V and J ends were trimmed by 8 bases and 0 bases, with 8 bases remaining between them.